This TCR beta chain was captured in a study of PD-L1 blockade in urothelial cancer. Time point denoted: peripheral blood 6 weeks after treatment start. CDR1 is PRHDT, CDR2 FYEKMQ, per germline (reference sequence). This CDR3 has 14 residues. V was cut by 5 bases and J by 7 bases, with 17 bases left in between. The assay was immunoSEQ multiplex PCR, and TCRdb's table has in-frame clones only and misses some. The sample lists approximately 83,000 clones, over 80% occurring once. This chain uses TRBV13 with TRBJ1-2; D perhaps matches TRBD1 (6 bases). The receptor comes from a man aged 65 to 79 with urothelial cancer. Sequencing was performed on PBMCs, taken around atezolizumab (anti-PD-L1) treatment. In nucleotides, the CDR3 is TGTGCCAGCAGCCCGAGGGGGGGACTCGGTGGCTACACCTTC. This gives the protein CASSPRGGLGGYTF.